The 20 T cell receptor beta chains presented below share a single source sample, sequenced in a study of human CD8 memory T cell subsets. Libraries for TCR beta were constructed using UMI-labeled 5' RACE. TCRdb reprocessed the 5' RACE reads, keeping one entry per CDR3 protein, no DNA. The sample table sets out about 3,300 distinct CDR3 sequences. Sample: CD8+ T cells from PBMCs. Receptors originate from a human donor in good health.

This chain's CDR3 is CASSLTGGTDDTQYF. The V call is TRBV7-3, the J call TRBJ2-3; TCRdb names TRBD2, which stays unverified in the absence of DNA. The CDR3 sequence is 15 residues long. Looked up from germline, CDR1 is SGHTA and CDR2 is FQGTGA. Full variable domain (missing parts from reference TRBV7-3 and TRBJ2-3): GAGVSQTPSNKVTEKGKYVELRCDPISGHTALYWYRQSLGQGPEFLIYFQGTGAADDSGLPNDRFFAVRPEGSVSTLKIQRTERGDSAVYLCASSLTGGTDDTQYFGPGTRLTVL.

This clonotype is labeled medium-sized based on frequency. The chain carries TRBV6-2 or TRBV6-3 and TRBJ2-3; TCRdb's D call of TRBD1 is untestable without DNA. The CDR3 contains 16 residues. Per germline, CDR1 MNHEY and CDR2 SVGEGT. The CDR3 sequence: CASSYGAGASTDTQYF.

This clonotype registers medium-sized by frequency. The V call is TRBV7-9, the J call TRBJ1-2; TCRdb's D gene call, TRBD1, goes unchecked for lack of DNA. Germline assignment: CDR1 SEHNR and CDR2 FQNEAQ (reference sequence). This CDR3 region has 14 residues. The chain's CDR3 is CASSLSWDTDGYTF.

This rearrangement joins TRBV5-1 to TRBJ2-7; TCRdb selects TRBD1, and the lack of DNA leaves this call unchecked. This CDR3 contains 15 residues. The germline CDR1 and CDR2 sequences are SGHRS and YFSETQ. CDR3 loop: CAAPSSRDKAYEQYF. Combining the CDR3 with reference TRBV5-1 and TRBJ2-7 gives the whole variable domain KAGVTQTPRYLIKTRGQQVTLSCSPISGHRSVSWYQQTPGQGLQFLFEYFSETQRNKGNFPGRFSGRQFSNSRSEMNVSTLELGDSALYLCAAPSSRDKAYEQYFGPGTRLTVT.

This clonotype ranks as large in terms of frequency. The chain couples TRBV20-1 to TRBJ1-5. The CDR3 has 14 amino acids. Germline values: CDR1 DFQATT, CDR2 SNEGSKA (reference sequence). The CDR3 sequence: CSARANQEHQPQHF.

The chain joins TRBV4-2 to TRBJ2-2; TCRdb's D call, TRBD1, is unchecked because there is no DNA. The CDR3 has 16 residues. Germline CDR1 LGHNA, CDR2 YNFKEQ. CDR3 loop: CASSQVGGPNTGELFF.

The V gene is TRBV27, the J gene TRBJ1-1. This CDR3 is 14 amino acids long. Germline V gene sequence: CDR1 MNHEY, CDR2 SMNVEV (reference sequence). The CDR3: CASSLRALNTEAFF.

The V call is TRBV6-2 or TRBV6-3, the J call TRBJ2-6. Germline V gene data show CDR1 as MNHEY and CDR2 as SVGEGT. This CDR3 is 14 amino acids long. The chain's CDR3 is CASSYNSGANVLTF.

Its frequency marks this clonotype as medium-sized. V gene TRBV7-6 combines with J gene TRBJ2-1; TCRdb reports TRBD2, a call that lacks DNA to check it against. The CDR3 is 17 residues long. Germline V CDR1 and CDR2: SGHVS, FNYEAQ. The CDR3 here is CASSSRVAESNYNEQFF.

The chain has TRBV7-9 and TRBJ2-1. Germline V CDR1 and CDR2: SEHNR, FQNEAQ (reference sequence). The CDR3 loop spans 12 amino acids. This chain's CDR3 is CASRQQESEQFF.

This clonotype is deemed medium-sized by its frequency. The V gene is TRBV28, the J gene TRBJ1-4. The germline CDR1 and CDR2 sequences are MDHEN and SYDVKM. This CDR3 comprises 14 residues. CDR3 loop: CASSMQDFVKNCFF.

This rearrangement joins TRBV20-1 to TRBJ2-2. The CDR3 runs 15 residues. Looked up from germline, CDR1 is DFQATT and CDR2 is SNEGSKA (reference sequence). The CDR3 is CSARIPDQDTGELFF.

Its frequency marks this clonotype as medium-sized (0.01 to 0.1%). The CDR3 here is CASSFRLAGVGETQYF. The V gene is TRBV7-9, the J gene TRBJ2-5; TCRdb's assignment of TRBD2 cannot be checked, as there is no DNA. Germline values: CDR1 SEHNR, CDR2 FQNEAQ (reference sequence). This CDR3 comprises 16 residues.

The CDR3: CASHRENTGELFF. The chain combines TRBV19 with TRBJ2-2; no DNA is available, so the TRBD1 call from TCRdb remains unchecked. The CDR3 sequence is 13 residues long. Looked up from germline, CDR1 is LNHDA and CDR2 is SQIVND (reference sequence).

CDR3 region: CASNPTGLFDEQFF. This sequence joins TRBV6-2 or TRBV6-3 and TRBJ2-1; the D gene TCRdb calls, TRBD2, cannot be checked with no DNA. Germline loops: CDR1 MNHEY, CDR2 SVGEGT. This CDR3 is 14 amino acids long.

This chain connects TRBV7-9 to TRBJ1-4. The CDR3 spans 12 residues. Germline V gives CDR1 SEHNR, CDR2 FQNEAQ (reference sequence). CDR3 in amino acids: CASSLASEKLFF. Combining the CDR3 with reference TRBV7-9 and TRBJ1-4 gives the whole variable domain DTGVSQNPRHKITKRGQNVTFRCDPISEHNRLYWYRQTLGQGPEFLTYFQNEAQLEKSRLLSDRFSAERPKGSFSTLEIQRTEQGDSAMYLCASSLASEKLFFGSGTQLSVL.

This rearrangement joins TRBV6-5 to TRBJ2-2; the TRBD2 assignment by TCRdb is unverifiable without DNA. Germline loops: CDR1 MNHEY, CDR2 SVGAGI. The CDR3 spans 19 residues. CDR3 sequence reads: CASSYLSPSGGPNTGELFF.

This clonotype is deemed medium-sized by its frequency. The V and J genes are TRBV14 and TRBJ2-3; there is no DNA to check the TCRdb D call of TRBD1. This CDR3 spans 15 amino acids. The V gene's germline CDR1 is SGHDN and CDR2 FVKESK. CDR3 amino acids: CASSPPAGQADTQYF.

The chain uses TRBV7-9 and TRBJ2-7. This CDR3 region has 14 residues. Germline values: CDR1 SEHNR, CDR2 FQNEAQ (reference sequence). CDR3 loop: CASSLVGSSYEQYF.

The rearrangement links TRBV12-3 or TRBV12-4 to TRBJ1-2; TCRdb's D gene call, TRBD1, goes unchecked for lack of DNA. This CDR3 region has 13 residues. CDR3 loop: CASSIGQGRGYTF.